This TCR beta chain derives from a study of T cell repertoires in cytomegalovirus infection. Broader study findings: The cumulative frequency of public TCR beta families identified carriers of CMV plus the relevant HLA.

In regard to this clonotype: Its target is not known.

Via MiXCR, TCRdb re-called the reads, giving one row per CDR3 protein. The data contain hundreds of thousands of distinct CDR3 sequences, roughly a third of them seen just once; the ten biggest clones take up around a sixth. The source of this sequence is a human donor in good health (CMV status not recorded). Some clones in this sample may be carry-over from other donors' samples. This specimen consisted of cultured PBMCs, obtained from culture after CMV antigen stimulation.

CDR3 in amino acids: CSARSGSGGQETQYF. The CDR3, as DNA: TGCAGTGCTAGAAGTGGGAGCGGGGGCCAAGAGACCCAGTACTTC. The chain carries TRBV20-1 and TRBJ2-5; TRBD2 agrees at 8 bases. The CDR3 runs to 15 residues. The V gene's germline CDR1 is DFQATT and CDR2 SNEGSKA (reference sequence). V dropped 2 bases and J dropped 1; count of bases not matched to a gene: 6.